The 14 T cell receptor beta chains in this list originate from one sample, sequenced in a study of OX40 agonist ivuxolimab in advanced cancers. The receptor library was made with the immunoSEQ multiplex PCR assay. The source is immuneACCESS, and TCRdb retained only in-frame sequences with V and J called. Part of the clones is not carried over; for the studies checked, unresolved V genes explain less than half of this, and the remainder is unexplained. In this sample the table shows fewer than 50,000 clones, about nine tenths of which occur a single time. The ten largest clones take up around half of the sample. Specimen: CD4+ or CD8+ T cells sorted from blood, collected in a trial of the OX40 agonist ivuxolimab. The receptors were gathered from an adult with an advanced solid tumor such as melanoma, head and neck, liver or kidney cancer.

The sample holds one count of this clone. The CDR3 loop reads CASSPGWGASSYEQYF. The CDR3 DNA reads as TGTGCCAGCAGCCCGGGGTGGGGGGCTAGCTCCTACGAGCAGTACTTC. The rearrangement joins TRBV7-8 to TRBJ2-5; D possibly uses TRBD1 or TRBD2 (6 bases each). Near its end, the DNA agrees better with TRBJ2-7, so the J call may be wrong. Looked up from germline, CDR1 is SGHVS and CDR2 is FQNEAQ. CDR3 length: 16 residues.

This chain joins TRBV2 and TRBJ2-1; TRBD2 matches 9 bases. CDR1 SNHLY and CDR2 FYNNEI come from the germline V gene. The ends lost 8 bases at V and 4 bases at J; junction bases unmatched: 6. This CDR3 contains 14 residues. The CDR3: CASLLLAGYNEQFF. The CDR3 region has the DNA TGTGCCAGCCTACTTCTAGCGGGGTACAATGAGCAGTTCTTC.

The CDR3, as DNA: TGTGCCAGCACCTTCAGCTACGAGCAGTACTTC. This sequence encodes CASTFSYEQYF. The V gene is TRBV6-5, the J gene TRBJ2-7; D unresolved. Deletions cut 7 bases from V and 3 bases from J, with 7 bases between. Germline CDR1 and CDR2: MNHEY and SVGAGI. The CDR3 loop spans 11 amino acids.

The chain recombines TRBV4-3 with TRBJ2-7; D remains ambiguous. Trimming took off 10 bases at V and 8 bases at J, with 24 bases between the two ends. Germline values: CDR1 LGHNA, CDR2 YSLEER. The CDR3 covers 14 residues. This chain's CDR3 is CAKNPGQKSDQQYF. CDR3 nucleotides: TGCGCCAAAAATCCGGGCCAGAAGTCTGACCAGCAGTACTTC.

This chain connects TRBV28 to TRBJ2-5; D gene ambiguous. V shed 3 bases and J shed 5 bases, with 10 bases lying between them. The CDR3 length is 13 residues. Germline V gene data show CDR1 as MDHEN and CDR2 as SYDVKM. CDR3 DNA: TGTGCCAGCAGTTTGAGTCAACCGGAGACCCAGTACTTC. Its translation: CASSLSQPETQYF.

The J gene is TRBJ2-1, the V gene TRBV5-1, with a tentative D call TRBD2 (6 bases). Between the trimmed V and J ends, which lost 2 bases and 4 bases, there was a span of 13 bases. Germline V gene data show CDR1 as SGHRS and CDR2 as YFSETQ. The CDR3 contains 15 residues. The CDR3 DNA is TGCGCCAGCAGCTTACGGGAGTTGACGTACAATGAGCAGTTCTTC. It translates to CASSLRELTYNEQFF.

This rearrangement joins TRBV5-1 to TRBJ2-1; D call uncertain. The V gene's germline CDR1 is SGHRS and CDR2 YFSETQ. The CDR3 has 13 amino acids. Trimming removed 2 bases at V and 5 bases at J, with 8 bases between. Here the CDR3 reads CASSLSSDNEQFF. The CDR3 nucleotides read TGCGCCAGCAGCTTAAGCAGTGACAATGAGCAGTTCTTC.

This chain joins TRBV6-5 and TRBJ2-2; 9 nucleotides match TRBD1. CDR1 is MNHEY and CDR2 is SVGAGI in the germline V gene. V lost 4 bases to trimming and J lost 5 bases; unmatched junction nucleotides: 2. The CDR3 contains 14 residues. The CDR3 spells CASSSGQGTGELFF. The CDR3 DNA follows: TGTGCCAGCAGTTCCGGACAGGGGACCGGGGAGCTGTTTTTT.

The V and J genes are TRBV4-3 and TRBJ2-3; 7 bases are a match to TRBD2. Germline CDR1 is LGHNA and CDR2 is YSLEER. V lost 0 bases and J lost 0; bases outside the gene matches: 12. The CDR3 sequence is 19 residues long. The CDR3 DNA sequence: TGCGCCAGCAGCCAAGATAGGTGGAGAGGGGAGGGTAGCACAGATACGCAGTATTTT. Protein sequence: CASSQDRWRGEGSTDTQYF.

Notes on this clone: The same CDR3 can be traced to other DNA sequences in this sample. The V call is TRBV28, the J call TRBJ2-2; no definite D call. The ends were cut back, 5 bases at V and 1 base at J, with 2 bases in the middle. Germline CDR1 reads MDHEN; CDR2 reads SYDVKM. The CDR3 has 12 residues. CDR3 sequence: CASSRNTGELFF. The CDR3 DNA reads TGTGCCAGCAGTAGGAACACCGGGGAGCTGTTTTTT.

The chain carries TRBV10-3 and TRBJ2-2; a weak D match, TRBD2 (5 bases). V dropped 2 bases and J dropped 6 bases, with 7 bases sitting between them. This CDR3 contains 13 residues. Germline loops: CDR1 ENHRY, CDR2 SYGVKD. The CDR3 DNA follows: TGTGCCATCAGTGAGAGGGAGTCCGGGGAGCTGTTTTTT. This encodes CAISERESGELFF.

Here the CDR3 DNA reads TGTGCCAGCAGGACTAGCGCGCAAGGGGAGCAGTACTTC. Its translation is CASRTSAQGEQYF. The chain joins TRBV6-5 to TRBJ2-7, with 8 bases lining up with TRBD2. The CDR3 length is 13 residues. The V gene end was trimmed by 6 bases and the J gene end by 7 bases; junction bases not matched to a gene: 8. Germline V gives CDR1 MNHEY, CDR2 SVGAGI.

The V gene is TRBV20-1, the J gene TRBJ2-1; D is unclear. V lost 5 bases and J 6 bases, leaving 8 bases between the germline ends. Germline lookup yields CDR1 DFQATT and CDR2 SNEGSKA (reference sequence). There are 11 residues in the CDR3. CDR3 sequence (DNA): TGCAGTGCTGGACCTCTCAATGAGCAGTTCTTC. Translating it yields CSAGPLNEQFF.

The CDR3 region is CASSSFRLAGGPNEQFF. The CDR3 coding sequence is TGTGCCAGCAGCTCCTTTAGACTAGCGGGGGGGCCGAATGAGCAGTTCTTC. The rearrangement links TRBV7-8 to TRBJ2-1, with 14 bases fitting TRBD2. The germline V gene has CDR1 SGHVS and CDR2 FQNEAQ. Losses at the gene ends were 4 bases for V and 7 bases for J; bases not matched to a gene: 9. This CDR3 comprises 17 residues.